A single sample is the source of the 17 T cell receptor beta chains below, sequenced in a study of cytomegalovirus exposure and HLA in healthy donors. The primer mix had 60 Vbeta and 13 Jbeta primers. Some clones are missing from TCRdb's copy, which holds only in-frame ones; the method was immunoSEQ multiplex PCR. The data contain under 150,000 clones, less than 85% of them seen just once; the ten biggest clones take up less than 2%. Source material: PBMCs. These receptors all stem from a man between 40 and 49 years old in good health and CMV-seronegative.

This chain links TRBV5-8 with TRBJ2-1; 7 bases agree with TRBD2. This CDR3 comprises 14 residues. J lost 6 bases, V lost 3 bases, and 6 bases had no gene match. Germline lookup yields CDR1 SGHTS and CDR2 YDEGEE. Written as DNA, the CDR3 is TGTGCCAGCAGCTCCATGACGGGAGGCAATGAGCAGTTCTTC. Encoded protein: CASSSMTGGNEQFF.

This chain connects TRBV4-3 to TRBJ2-3; 9 bases are shared with TRBD2. The CDR3 loop spans 15 amino acids. J gave up 8 bases and V 0 bases, and 6 bases lay outside the gene matches. CDR1 is LGHNA and CDR2 is YSLEER in the germline V gene. The CDR3 reads CASSQDLAGGPTQYF. In DNA form, the CDR3 reads TGCGCCAGCAGCCAAGATCTTGCGGGAGGGCCTACGCAGTATTTT.

This rearrangement joins TRBV7-2 to TRBJ1-1; 7 positions match TRBD1. With 6 bases clipped from V and 1 base from J, the junction kept 5 bases outside the gene matches. CDR3 length: 14 amino acids. Germline CDR1 and CDR2: SGHTA and FQGNSA. The chain's CDR3 is CASRADRTNTEAFF. CDR3 in DNA: TGTGCCAGCAGAGCGGACAGGACGAACACTGAAGCTTTCTTT. Full variable domain (rest looked up from reference TRBV7-2 and TRBJ1-1): GAGVSQSPSNKVTEKGKDVELRCDPISGHTALYWYRQSLGQGLEFLIYFQGNSAPDKSGLPSDRFSAERTGGSVSTLTIQRTQQEDSAVYLCASRADRTNTEAFFGQGTRLTVV.

This clone was seen a handful of times. The chain carries TRBV2 and TRBJ2-1; 10 bases match TRBD2. Germline CDR1 reads SNHLY; CDR2 reads FYNNEI. This CDR3 is 17 amino acids long. V gave up 7 bases and J gave up 0 bases; unmatched junction bases: 9. The CDR3 region has the DNA TGTGCCAGCAAACGACTAGCGGGTCAGAGCTCCTACAATGAGCAGTTCTTC. It encodes CASKRLAGQSSYNEQFF.

The chain combines TRBV30 with TRBJ2-3; possible D gene TRBD2, 6 bases. Between the trimmed V and J ends, which lost 5 bases and 8 bases, there was a span of 14 bases. This CDR3 is built from 12 residues. Per germline, CDR1 GTSNPN and CDR2 SVGIG (reference sequence). In DNA, the CDR3 is TGTGCCTGGGGTACCGGTAGCGGTACGCAGTATTTT. Protein product: CAWGTGSGTQYF.

Here the CDR3 DNA reads TGTGCCAGCAGCAACCCTGCAGGGTTGGGCCCCACAGATACGCAGTATTTT. Protein sequence: CASSNPAGLGPTDTQYF. The rearrangement joins TRBV9 to TRBJ2-3; TRBD1 is a possible D gene (5 bases). CDR3 length: 17 residues. CDR1 is SGDLS, CDR2 YYNGEE, per germline. V lost 4 bases and J lost 2, with 20 bases in between.

This chain links TRBV6-5 with TRBJ1-2; D call uncertain. This CDR3 has 12 amino acids. In germline, CDR1 is MNHEY, CDR2 SVGAGI. V was cut by 5 bases and J by 8 bases, with 12 bases left in between. The CDR3 DNA is TGTGCCAGCAGTGAAAACGCGAGAGGCTACACCTTC. This codes for CASSENARGYTF.

This sequence joins TRBV5-1 and TRBJ1-2; TRBD1 agrees at 9 bases. CDR3 length equals 15 residues. Germline assignment: CDR1 SGHRS and CDR2 YFSETQ. J was trimmed by 2 bases and V by 2 bases; bases with no gene match: 4. The chain's CDR3 is CASSFGTGRNYGYTF. CDR3 DNA: TGCGCCAGCAGCTTCGGGACAGGGAGGAACTATGGCTACACCTTC.

Of note for this clone: One end of the junction fails to match germline, which may point to a read error. Other DNA sequences from this sample encode an identical CDR3 as well. The chain uses TRBV27 and TRBJ1-6; D perhaps matches TRBD1 (6 bases). The CDR3 is made up of 16 amino acids. Germline CDR1 reads MNHEY; CDR2 reads SMNVEV (reference sequence). The chain's CDR3 is CASSPRGPSYNSPLHF. The CDR3 DNA sequence: TGTGCCAGCAGCCCCAGGGGACCCTCCTATAATTCACCCCTTCACTTT.

The chain carries TRBV13 and TRBJ2-7; no definite D call. The V end lost 6 bases, the J end lost 4 bases, and 19 bases lay between the germline ends. This CDR3 has 15 amino acids. The germline V gene has CDR1 PRHDT and CDR2 FYEKMQ (reference sequence). The CDR3 nucleotides are TGTGCCAGCAGTGATGCGCAGATGGGCCTATACGAGCAGTACTTC. This sequence encodes CASSDAQMGLYEQYF.

The J gene is TRBJ2-2, the V gene TRBV4-2; a weak D match, TRBD2 (6 bases). V dropped 2 bases and J dropped 3 bases, with 13 bases sitting between them. Germline V lookup: CDR1 LGHNA, CDR2 YNFKEQ. This CDR3 has 16 amino acids. CDR3 DNA sequence: TGTGCCAGCAGCCAACCACGGGAGACGGACACCGGGGAGCTGTTTTTT. Translating it yields CASSQPRETDTGELFF.

The chain has TRBV7-2 and TRBJ1-2, with D unresolved. V was pared by 2 bases and J by 8 bases, with 21 bases between. Germline V lookup: CDR1 SGHTA, CDR2 FQGNSA. The CDR3 length is 16 residues. The CDR3 is CASSLSQTAGIRGYTF. In nucleotides, the CDR3 is TGTGCCAGCAGCTTATCCCAGACGGCAGGCATTAGGGGCTACACCTTC.

The V and J genes are TRBV10-3 and TRBJ2-4; D unclear. The CDR3 length is 15 residues. Trimming pared 2 bases from V and 0 bases from J, leaving 8 bases between. Germline V gene sequence: CDR1 ENHRY, CDR2 SYGVKD. The CDR3 spells CAISEPSLAKNIQYF. The CDR3 DNA sequence: TGTGCCATCAGTGAGCCCTCCCTAGCCAAAAACATTCAGTACTTC.

The chain is built from TRBV7-9 and TRBJ1-1; D is undetermined. Deletions cut 3 bases from V and 4 bases from J, with 15 bases between. There are 15 residues in the CDR3. The germline V gene has CDR1 SEHNR and CDR2 FQNEAQ (reference sequence). CDR3 sequence: CASSFLDTTGTEAFF. Written as DNA, the CDR3 is TGTGCCAGCAGCTTCCTCGACACAACCGGCACTGAAGCTTTCTTT.

The chain carries TRBV10-3 and TRBJ2-7; TRBD1 matches at 7 bases. The ends lost 2 bases at V and 2 bases at J; junction bases unmatched: 9. The germline CDR1 and CDR2 sequences are ENHRY and SYGVKD. There are 16 residues in the CDR3. Written as DNA, the CDR3 is TGTGCCATCAGTGAGATACCGGGACAGATCGCCTACGAGCAGTACTTC. This gives the protein CAISEIPGQIAYEQYF.

This clone is termed medium-sized. CDR3 nucleotides: TGTGCCAGCAGCCAAGATATAGCCAGCGGGAATGAAAAACTGTTTTTT. This gives the protein CASSQDIASGNEKLFF. The chain has TRBV4-2 and TRBJ1-4; D is uncertain. Germline CDR1 LGHNA, CDR2 YNFKEQ. The CDR3 covers 16 residues. V lost 0 bases and J lost 5, with 13 bases in between.

This clone was observed a handful of times. The chain couples TRBV6-5 to TRBJ1-1; D unresolved. The CDR3 runs to 14 residues. Germline V gives CDR1 MNHEY, CDR2 SVGAGI. V was cut by 6 bases and J by 4 bases, with 15 bases left in between. CDR3 nucleotide sequence: TGTGCCAGCAGCCCCTGGGTGAGGAGCACTGAAGCTTTCTTT. Translated: CASSPWVRSTEAFF.